What follows are 21 T cell receptor beta chains derived from one specimen sequenced in a study of blood T cell repertoires in COVID-19. TCRdb keeps only in-frame clones here, not all; method: immunoSEQ multiplex PCR. The sample lists roughly 200,000 clones; more than 75% were seen once. The sample comprised peripheral blood. All receptors come from a woman in her fifties or sixties with active or convalescent COVID-19.

V and J are TRBV4-2 and TRBJ1-2; D might be TRBD1 (5 bases). Germline CDR1 reads LGHNA; CDR2 reads YNFKEQ. V was pared by 0 bases and J by 0 bases, with 11 bases between. This CDR3 is built from 16 residues. For the CDR3, the DNA is TGTGCCAGCAGCCAAGAGCTCAGGGCCTCTAACTATGGCTACACCTTC. Translation gives CASSQELRASNYGYTF.

This chain connects TRBV19 to TRBJ2-1, with 13 bases identical to TRBD2. Germline CDR1 and CDR2: LNHDA and SQIVND (reference sequence). The CDR3 loop spans 15 amino acids. V dropped 3 bases and J dropped 5; count of bases not matched to a gene: 1. Here the CDR3 reads CASSMTSGRNNEQFF. The CDR3 bases are TGTGCCAGTAGTATGACTAGCGGGAGGAACAATGAGCAGTTCTTC.

This clone showed up just once. The same CDR3 is also encoded by other DNA sequences in this sample. The CDR3 DNA reads TGTGCCAGCAGCCTTTCCTACAATGAGCAGTTCTTC. Translated, it gives CASSLSYNEQFF. The chain carries TRBV28 and TRBJ2-1; the D is unclear. Trimming took 6 bases from V and 1 from J, leaving 4 bases between them. Germline CDR1 MDHEN, CDR2 SYDVKM. The CDR3 is 12 amino acids.

The chain links TRBV3-1 (or the pseudogene TRBV3-2) to TRBJ2-7; D may be TRBD2 (6 bases). Germline V CDR1 and CDR2: LGHDT, YNNKEL (reference sequence). Trimming pared 1 base from V and 0 bases from J, leaving 13 bases between. The CDR3 has 16 residues. This CDR3 is CASSQGGTSSSYEQYF. CDR3 bases: TGTGCCAGCAGCCAAGGCGGGACGTCTAGCTCCTACGAGCAGTACTTC.

This clone was seen more than once but under ten times. The rearrangement joins TRBV2 to TRBJ2-3, with D uncertain. The CDR3 consists of 18 residues. Trimming took 0 bases from V and 1 from J, leaving 17 bases between them. Looked up from germline, CDR1 is SNHLY and CDR2 is FYNNEI. The CDR3 protein is CASSEASILKLGTDTQYF. For the CDR3, the DNA is TGTGCCAGCAGTGAAGCGAGTATACTAAAATTGGGCACAGATACGCAGTATTTT.

The chain couples TRBV5-5 to TRBJ2-7; 7 bases are a match to TRBD2. With V trimmed by 3 bases and J by 5 bases, 17 bases remained unmatched. The CDR3 loop spans 17 amino acids. CDR1 and CDR2 from the germline V gene are SGHKS and YYEKEE (reference sequence). DNA for the CDR3: TGTGCCAGCAGCTCAGAAACCGGGAGGCCATGGAACCACGAGCAGTACTTC. The encoded protein is CASSSETGRPWNHEQYF.

The chain's CDR3 is CASSQTGVQETQYF. CDR3 nucleotides: TGTGCCAGCAGCCAGACAGGGGTCCAAGAGACCCAGTACTTC. The chain carries TRBV5-6 and TRBJ2-5; 8 bases are a match to TRBD1. This CDR3 spans 14 amino acids. Looked up from germline, CDR1 is SGHDT and CDR2 is YYEEEE. V lost 4 bases and J lost 1; bases outside the gene matches: 3.

The chain links TRBV6-2 or TRBV6-3 to TRBJ1-2, with 9 bases that match TRBD1. The germline V gene has CDR1 MNHEY and CDR2 SVGEGT. This CDR3 is built from 15 residues. Germline trimming cut 2 bases from V and 4 bases from J; bases unmatched to any gene: 5. The DNA of the CDR3 is TGTGCCAGCAGTTACACAGGGGGCTGGGGCTATGGCTACACCTTC. It translates to CASSYTGGWGYGYTF.

The chain combines TRBV2 with TRBJ2-2; 10 bases are shared with TRBD1. The CDR3 length is 15 residues. Germline-derived CDR1 and CDR2 are SNHLY and FYNNEI. The trim removed 8 bases at V and 4 bases at J, leaving 7 bases unmatched. The CDR3 loop reads CASARTGGGTGELFF. DNA for the CDR3: TGTGCCAGCGCAAGGACAGGGGGAGGCACCGGGGAGCTGTTTTTT.

This clone showed up many times. The chain joins TRBV11-1 to TRBJ1-2; 8 bases line up with TRBD1. Trimming cost V 5 bases and J 6 bases; bases outside gene matches: 8. Germline-derived CDR1 and CDR2 are SGHAT and FQDESV (reference sequence). This CDR3 has 14 amino acids. The CDR3 coding sequence is TGTGCCAGCAGCCCTGGACAGGGCCGACATGGCTACACCTTC. Residues: CASSPGQGRHGYTF.

The chain recombines TRBV7-3 with TRBJ2-5; no firm D call. The CDR3 consists of 13 residues. Germline V gene sequence: CDR1 SGHTA, CDR2 FQGTGA. Trimming stripped 1 base from V and 4 bases from J, with 7 bases between. This chain's CDR3 is CASSLNPGETQYF. The CDR3 DNA is TGTGCCAGCAGCTTAAACCCGGGAGAGACCCAGTACTTC.

The V and J genes are TRBV7-2 and TRBJ1-4, with 7 bases that match TRBD1. Germline-derived CDR1 and CDR2 are SGHTA and FQGNSA. V trimming: 4 bases; J trimming: 8 bases; junction bases outside the gene matches: 10. This CDR3 is built from 15 residues. The CDR3 DNA follows: TGTGCCAGCAGCTCCGCCGCAGGGGGGTTAGAAAAACTGTTTTTT. Translation gives CASSSAAGGLEKLFF. Supplemented by reference TRBV7-2 and TRBJ1-4, the full variable domain reads GAGVSQSPSNKVTEKGKDVELRCDPISGHTALYWYRQSLGQGLEFLIYFQGNSAPDKSGLPSDRFSAERTGGSVSTLTIQRTQQEDSAVYLCASSSAAGGLEKLFFGSGTQLSVL.

J is TRBJ2-4 and V is TRBV6-5, with D unresolved. V dropped 6 bases and J dropped 0 bases, with 12 bases sitting between them. This CDR3 contains 15 residues. Per the germline V gene, CDR1 is MNHEY and CDR2 is SVGAGI. The CDR3 protein is CASRKTDPAKNIQYF. The CDR3 region has the DNA TGTGCCAGCAGGAAGACTGATCCAGCCAAAAACATTCAGTACTTC.

V is TRBV27 and J is TRBJ2-1; 8 bases fit TRBD1. This CDR3 is built from 17 residues. Trimming took 4 bases from V and 9 from J; bases not matched to a gene: 17. The V gene's germline CDR1 is MNHEY and CDR2 SMNVEV (reference sequence). CDR3 sequence: CASSSNGGQGASTEQFF. CDR3 coding DNA: TGTGCCAGCAGTTCCAACGGTGGGCAGGGGGCATCCACTGAGCAGTTCTTC.

This clone showed up just a few times. The gene calls are TRBV28 and TRBJ1-2; D ambiguous. Germline values: CDR1 MDHEN, CDR2 SYDVKM. The CDR3 loop spans 13 amino acids. The germline V and J ends were trimmed by 5 bases and 1 base, with 8 bases remaining between them. CDR3 coding DNA: TGTGCCAGCAGTCCCGGGAATAACTATGGCTACACCTTC. Translation gives CASSPGNNYGYTF.

This clone was counted between two and nine times. J is TRBJ2-1 and V is TRBV5-1; D is undetermined. V was clipped by 4 bases and J by 7 bases, with 9 bases between them. The CDR3 is made up of 12 amino acids. Per the germline V gene, CDR1 is SGHRS and CDR2 is YFSETQ. CDR3 residues: CASSLGRNEQFF. The CDR3 bases are TGCGCCAGCAGCCTAGGTAGGAATGAGCAGTTCTTC.

The chain links TRBV11-2 to TRBJ2-7; 13 nucleotides match TRBD2. The junction had 1 base not matched to a gene; V was cut back by 1 base and J by 4 bases. There are 15 residues in the CDR3. In germline, CDR1 is SGHAT, CDR2 FQNNGV. As DNA, the CDR3 is TGTGCCAGCAGCTTAGGACTAGCGGGGGGTTACGAGCAGTACTTC. This sequence encodes CASSLGLAGGYEQYF. Full variable domain (rest looked up from reference TRBV11-2 and TRBJ2-7): EAGVAQSPRYKIIEKRQSVAFWCNPISGHATLYWYQQILGQGPKLLIQFQNNGVVDDSQLPKDRFSAERLKGVDSTLKIQPAKLEDSAVYLCASSLGLAGGYEQYFGPGTRLTVT.

This clone appeared a single time. The V and J genes are TRBV5-4 and TRBJ2-3; 9 nucleotides line up with TRBD2. V shed 3 bases, J shed 3 bases, and the junction held 8 bases outside the gene matches. This CDR3 region has 16 residues. The germline V gene encodes CDR1 SGHNT and CDR2 YYREEE (reference sequence). The CDR3 DNA is TGTGCCAGCAGCTCCCGGGGGGGACTAGCAACAGATACGCAGTATTTT. Translation gives CASSSRGGLATDTQYF.

This clone was seen only a few times. The J gene is TRBJ1-5, the V gene TRBV21-1; the table calls TRBD1, which could not be checked here. TRBV21-1 is a known pseudogene. The CDR3 is 16 residues long. CDR3 bases: TGTGCCACCCCTCGGGACAGGGAAAGAAGCAATCAGCCCCAGCATTTT. Residues: CATPRDRERSNQPQHF.

The chain couples TRBV19 to TRBJ2-6, with D tentatively TRBD1 (5 bases). V gave up 8 bases and J gave up 4 bases, with 9 bases separating them. Germline V gives CDR1 LNHDA, CDR2 SQIVND (reference sequence). The length of the CDR3 is 13 residues. The CDR3, as DNA: TGTGCCAGTCAGGGCTCCGGGGCCAACGTCCTGACTTTC. Protein sequence: CASQGSGANVLTF.

The V and J genes are TRBV19 and TRBJ2-5, with D perhaps TRBD1 (5 bases). Germline V lookup: CDR1 LNHDA, CDR2 SQIVND (reference sequence). The V gene lost 0 bases and the J gene lost 0 bases, with 23 bases spanning the gap. The CDR3 has 20 amino acids. CDR3 DNA: TGTGCCAGTAGTATAGATCAGAAGACAGAAAAAAAAATCCACCAAGAGACCCAGTACTTC. This gives the protein CASSIDQKTEKKIHQETQYF. Full variable domain (outside the CDR3, taken from reference TRBV19 and TRBJ2-5): DGGITQSPKYLFRKEGQNVTLSCEQNLNHDAMYWYRQDPGQGLRLIYYSQIVNDFQKGDIAEGYSVSREKKESFPLTVTSAQKNPTAFYLCASSIDQKTEKKIHQETQYFGPGTRLLVL.